The entry below describes one TCR beta chain. Antigen: not known. From alopecia areata patients, lesional scalp punch biopsies and peripheral blood were collected. This sample is drawn from a study of CD8+ T cells in alopecia areata. At the level of the study: Tofacitinib ran for 6 to 18 months before 6 months off drug.

TCR sequencing used cDNA made by reverse transcription of extracted RNA. TCRdb keeps only in-frame clones here, not all; method: immunoSEQ multiplex PCR. The repertoire has approximately 180,000 clones, around 50% of them found once; the top ten carry about 14%. General study points: Among patients, TCR sharing was less clear than in mice, a difference possibly due in part to HLA diversity in the patient population. Lesional scalp, especially alopecia totalis/universalis, showed higher clonality than normal scalp.

Germline V lookup: CDR1 SQVTM, CDR2 ANQGSEA. V dropped 4 bases and J dropped 1 base, with 13 bases sitting between them. The CDR3 spans 14 residues. The chain couples TRBV29-1 to TRBJ1-1; a weak D match, TRBD1 (5 bases). This TCR was recovered from a human donor with alopecia areata. Source: CD4+ T cells sorted from blood, taken at week 0. CDR3: CSVGGGQGNTEAFF. CDR3 nucleotide sequence: TGCAGCGTTGGGGGTGGACAAGGGAACACTGAAGCTTTCTTT.